Each of the 6 T cell receptor beta chains below was sequenced from the same sample in a study of cytomegalovirus exposure and HLA in healthy donors. The PCR ran on 60 Vbeta and 13 Jbeta primers. Profiling relied on immunoSEQ multiplex PCR, and the TCRdb table lists in-frame clones only, not all of them. The data show about 170,000 clones, roughly 80% seen once. Sequencing was done on a sample of PBMCs. These receptors originate from a man aged 25-45 years in good health and CMV-seropositive.

This rearrangement joins TRBV6-1 to TRBJ1-5; D remains unclear. Germline V CDR1 and CDR2: MNHNS, SASEGT. Trimming took 1 base from V and 7 from J, leaving 8 bases between them. This CDR3 has 13 amino acids. The CDR3 DNA is TGTGCCAGCAGTGAAGGGGTGGGCCAGCCCCAGCATTTT. It yields the protein CASSEGVGQPQHF.

J is TRBJ2-1 and V is TRBV27; D perhaps matches TRBD2 (6 bases). The germline gives CDR1 MNHEY, CDR2 SMNVEV (reference sequence). CDR3 length: 15 amino acids. With 5 bases removed from V and 4 bases from J, the gap between germline ends came to 15 bases. CDR3 sequence: CASSAALGRYNEQFF. CDR3 DNA: TGTGCCAGCAGTGCAGCACTCGGGAGATACAATGAGCAGTTCTTC.

This chain links TRBV6-1 with TRBJ2-3; unclear D gene. V dropped 5 bases and J dropped 6 bases, with 18 bases sitting between them. Germline values: CDR1 MNHNS, CDR2 SASEGT. This CDR3 is built from 15 residues. CDR3 coding DNA: TGTGCCAGCAGTATGCCTGTGGCATTCGGGGATACGCAGTATTTT. It translates to CASSMPVAFGDTQYF.

This chain connects TRBV6-5 to TRBJ2-1; the match to TRBD2 covers 11 bases. The germline CDR1 and CDR2 sequences are MNHEY and SVGAGI. CDR3 length: 15 amino acids. Trimming cost V 2 bases and J 8 bases; bases outside gene matches: 5. CDR3 coding DNA: TGTGCCAGCAGTTACGCTAGCGGGGGGCCTTATGAGCAGTTCTTC. Translation: CASSYASGGPYEQFF.

The CDR3, as DNA: TGTGCCAGTAGTCTCGTAGGAGCCTACGAGCAGTACTTC. Encoded protein: CASSLVGAYEQYF. The J gene is TRBJ2-7, the V gene TRBV19; D is unclear. CDR3 size: 13 residues. Germline CDR1 and CDR2: LNHDA and SQIVND (reference sequence). Trimming took off 5 bases at V and 2 bases at J, with 10 bases between the two ends.

The CDR3 region is CASKYSGSPREQFF. CDR3 nucleotide sequence: TGTGCCAGCAAATATAGCGGGAGCCCACGGGAGCAGTTCTTC. The V call is TRBV28, the J call TRBJ2-1; 9 nucleotides align to TRBD2. Germline CDR1 is MDHEN and CDR2 is SYDVKM. The V gene end was trimmed by 7 bases and the J gene end by 10 bases; junction bases not matched to a gene: 11. The CDR3 runs to 14 residues. The full variable domain, with the rest looked up from reference TRBV28 and TRBJ2-1, is DVKVTQSSRYLVKRTGEKVFLECVQDMDHENMFWYRQDPGLGLRLIYFSYDVKMKEKGDIPEGYSVSREKKERFSLILESASTNQTSMYLCASKYSGSPREQFFGPGTRLTVL.